The clone carrying this T cell receptor beta chain was observed at least ten times. Its antigen remains unknown. The data belong to a study of breast tumors, draining lymph nodes, adjacent tissues. The CDR3 is 17 residues long. CDR1 LNHDA and CDR2 SQIVND come from the germline V gene (reference sequence). V was trimmed by 4 bases and J by 7 bases, leaving 23 bases between them. TCRdb reprocessed the multiplex PCR reads via MiXCR and lists one record per CDR3 protein. The sample consists of fewer than 25,000 distinct CDR3 sequences, roughly three fifths of them appearing once. Overall study findings and caveats: The lymph node origin of tumor T cells was framed as consistent with a hypothesis, not demonstrated. Luminal-like breast cancer showed significantly greater tumor-nontumor repertoire similarity than basal-like breast cancer did. Tumors had less TCR diversity than lymph nodes, more than nontumor tissue. The data were judged consistent with most tumor T cells coming from lymph node and expanding in tumor.

The origin of this receptor is a female donor with breast cancer. Some clones in this sample may be carry-over from other donors' samples. The sequenced material came from tumor-adjacent breast tissue. This sequence joins TRBV19 and TRBJ1-5, with a tentative D call TRBD1 (5 bases). The CDR3 nucleotides are TGTGCCAGTAGTAACCCCCGGGACGGCGTAAGGTGGCAGCCCCAGCATTTT. Its protein product is CASSNPRDGVRWQPQHF.